These 11 T cell receptor beta chains came from one sample sequenced in a study of blood T cell repertoires in COVID-19. Sequencing used immunoSEQ multiplex PCR; TCRdb keeps in-frame clones, though not all of them. This table holds under 500,000 clones, 87% found once. The sequencing input was PBMCs or T cells enriched from blood (not recorded which). The receptors were gathered from a woman aged 18-30 years with acute COVID-19.

This clone was seen just once. The chain is built from TRBV19 and TRBJ1-4; D is ambiguous. CDR1 and CDR2 (germline): LNHDA, SQIVND (reference sequence). V shed 6 bases and J shed 8 bases, with 16 bases lying between them. CDR3 length: 14 amino acids. The CDR3 spells CASRDPGREEKLFF. The DNA for the CDR3 is TGTGCCAGTAGAGACCCGGGGAGGGAGGAAAAACTGTTTTTT.

The chain employs TRBV10-3 and TRBJ1-5; 7 nucleotides match TRBD1. The ends lost 4 bases at V and 4 bases at J; junction bases unmatched: 4. The germline CDR1 and CDR2 sequences are ENHRY and SYGVKD. The CDR3 contains 14 residues. As DNA, the CDR3 is TGTGCCATCAGTGGAGGGACAGCTAATCAGCCCCAGCATTTT. It specifies CAISGGTANQPQHF.

Turning to this clone: The sample holds other DNA sequences that translate to the same CDR3. J is TRBJ2-2 and V is TRBV11-2; D may be TRBD2 (6 bases). V lost 3 bases and J lost 4, with 6 bases in between. The germline gives CDR1 SGHAT, CDR2 FQNNGV. The CDR3 totals 13 residues. For the CDR3, the DNA is TGTGCCAGCAGCTTGGGGGGCACCGGGGAGCTGTTTTTT. As protein: CASSLGGTGELFF.

The chain recombines TRBV5-4 with TRBJ1-6; 9 nucleotides align to TRBD1. Trimming took 4 bases from V and 6 from J; bases not matched to a gene: 8. The CDR3 spans 16 residues. Germline assignment: CDR1 SGHNT and CDR2 YYREEE (reference sequence). Here the CDR3 DNA reads TGTGCCAGCAGCCGGCCCGGGACAGGGAGTAATTCACCCCTCCACTTT. Translated: CASSRPGTGSNSPLHF.

The CDR3 loop reads CASGTGITEAFF. DNA for the CDR3: TGTGCCAGCGGGACAGGGATCACTGAAGCTTTCTTT. This chain connects TRBV6-5 to TRBJ1-1, with TRBD1 identical over 9 bases. Germline lookup yields CDR1 MNHEY and CDR2 SVGAGI. Trimming cost V 8 bases and J 4 bases; bases outside gene matches: 2. The CDR3 contains 12 residues.

The chain recombines TRBV7-9 with TRBJ2-1, with D possibly TRBD2 on 5 matching bases. The CDR3 has 13 residues. CDR1 is SEHNR and CDR2 is FQNEAQ in the germline V gene (reference sequence). Trimming took off 11 bases at V and 0 bases at J, with 11 bases between the two ends. CDR3 amino acids: CAGGPSSYNEQFF. The CDR3 DNA sequence: TGTGCCGGAGGCCCTAGCTCCTACAATGAGCAGTTCTTC. The whole variable domain, remainder taken from reference TRBV7-9 and TRBJ2-1, is DTGVSQNPRHKITKRGQNVTFRCDPISEHNRLYWYRQTLGQGPEFLTYFQNEAQLEKSRLLSDRFSAERPKGSFSTLEIQRTEQGDSAMYLCAGGPSSYNEQFFGPGTRLTVL.

This rearrangement joins TRBV18 to TRBJ2-1, with 9 positions matching TRBD1. Germline V gene data show CDR1 as KGHSH and CDR2 as LQKENI. The CDR3 is made up of 17 amino acids. V trimming: 3 bases; J trimming: 7 bases; junction bases outside the gene matches: 13. CDR3 region: CASSPEIGTGSKNEQFF. The CDR3 DNA follows: TGTGCCAGCTCACCGGAAATAGGGACAGGGAGTAAAAATGAGCAGTTCTTC.

In this sample, this clone turned up once. The chain carries TRBV7-9 and TRBJ1-2; D perhaps matches TRBD1 (5 bases). CDR3 length: 17 residues. Germline CDR1 and CDR2: SEHNR and FQNEAQ (reference sequence). Trimming took off 3 bases at V and 6 bases at J, with 23 bases between the two ends. DNA for the CDR3: TGTGCCAGCAGCTTCCCCTCCACTTTTGCGGGGCGGAATGGCTACACCTTC. Translation: CASSFPSTFAGRNGYTF.

This chain uses TRBV6-4 with TRBJ1-6; D call uncertain. The CDR3 extends over 13 amino acids. Germline CDR1 MRHNA, CDR2 SNTAGT. Trimming left V 6 bases short and J 8 bases short, with 11 bases between. The CDR3 sequence: CASSAGLYSPLHF. The CDR3 coding sequence is TGTGCCAGCAGCGCCGGACTGTATTCACCCCTCCACTTT.

The J gene is TRBJ2-1, the V gene TRBV7-8; 16 positions agree with TRBD2. Germline CDR1 reads SGHVS; CDR2 reads FQNEAQ. The V and J ends lost 3 bases and 0 bases, in that order; junction bases with no gene match: 11. This CDR3 is built from 21 residues. The CDR3 coding sequence is TGTGCCAGCAGCTTCCCCAAGACGGGACTAGCGGGGGGGAGCTCCTACAATGAGCAGTTCTTC. This gives the protein CASSFPKTGLAGGSSYNEQFF.

As concerns this clone: Other DNA sequences within the sample encode an identical CDR3. This rearrangement joins TRBV27 to TRBJ2-7, with 8 bases matching TRBD1. The CDR3 spans 14 residues. Losses at the gene ends were 3 bases for V and 3 bases for J; bases not matched to a gene: 4. CDR1 and CDR2 (germline): MNHEY, SMNVEV (reference sequence). CDR3 in DNA: TGTGCCAGCAGTTTTGGGACAGGTCGCTACGAGCAGTACTTC. This gives the protein CASSFGTGRYEQYF.